Below are 16 T cell receptor beta chains sequenced from a single sample in a study of blood T cell repertoires in COVID-19. Only in-frame clones appear in the TCRdb table, and some are missing; sequencing was by immunoSEQ multiplex PCR. Here the sample spans 90,000 to 150,000 clones, roughly 80% being singletons. Sequencing was carried out using peripheral blood. Every receptor here comes from a man aged 50 to 60 with acute or convalescent COVID-19.

The chain has TRBV11-2 and TRBJ2-7; tentatively, D is TRBD2 (6 bases). Germline CDR1 is SGHAT and CDR2 is FQNNGV. Trimming took 0 bases from V and 9 from J, leaving 12 bases between them. The CDR3 covers 13 residues. CDR3 sequence reads: CASSLDRTGGQYF. For the CDR3, the DNA is TGTGCCAGCAGCTTAGATCGGACCGGGGGGCAGTACTTC.

The chain links TRBV6-1 to TRBJ2-5; 10 bases fit TRBD2. The trim removed 1 base at V and 2 bases at J, leaving 1 base unmatched. The CDR3 totals 15 residues. Germline V gene sequence: CDR1 MNHNS, CDR2 SASEGT. The CDR3 here is CASSEGTSGQETQYF. CDR3 DNA sequence: TGTGCCAGCAGTGAAGGGACTAGCGGACAAGAGACCCAGTACTTC.

This clone was seen a single time. The chain recombines TRBV5-1 with TRBJ2-3; D might be TRBD1 (8 bases). With 7 bases removed from V and 2 bases from J, the gap between germline ends came to 17 bases. The CDR3 covers 15 residues. From germline, CDR1 is SGHRS and CDR2 YFSETQ. In DNA form, the CDR3 reads TGCGCCAGCCGGGCAGCGGGACAGGACACAGATACGCAGTATTTT. This gives the protein CASRAAGQDTDTQYF.

This chain links TRBV5-4 with TRBJ2-5, with D possibly TRBD1 on 5 matching bases. The CDR3 has 15 amino acids. V was pared by 2 bases and J by 1 base, with 12 bases between. CDR1 is SGHNT and CDR2 is YYREEE in the germline V gene (reference sequence). In DNA, the CDR3 is TGTGCCAGCAGCTTAGACCCGGACACCCAAGAGACCCAGTACTTC. This sequence encodes CASSLDPDTQETQYF.

V is TRBV12-5 and J is TRBJ2-1; D is possibly TRBD2 (6 bases). Germline CDR1 and CDR2: LGHNT and FRNRAP. V was pared by 1 base and J by 10 bases, with 11 bases between. The CDR3 runs to 13 residues. CDR3 coding DNA: TGTGCTAGTGGTTTGGGCCTTACTAGCGAGCAGTTCTTC. Protein product: CASGLGLTSEQFF.

This clone was detected only a few times. V is TRBV2 and J is TRBJ1-1, with TRBD1 identical over 8 bases. Looked up from germline, CDR1 is SNHLY and CDR2 is FYNNEI. V shed 2 bases and J 11 bases; nucleotides not matched to a gene: 7. This CDR3 contains 13 residues. The CDR3 DNA reads as TGTGCCAGCAGTGAACAGGAGACAGGGGTGGCTTTCTTT. Its translation is CASSEQETGVAFF.

This clone was counted only a few times. The gene calls are TRBV13 and TRBJ1-3; TRBD1 might be the D (6 bases). Germline CDR1 and CDR2: PRHDT and FYEKMQ (reference sequence). CDR3 length equals 15 residues. Trimming cost V 6 bases and J 3 bases, with 15 bases left between them. This CDR3 reads CASSFDRKYGNTIYF. CDR3 coding DNA: TGTGCCAGCAGTTTCGACAGGAAGTATGGAAACACCATATATTTT.

The chain has TRBV27 and TRBJ1-2; possibly TRBD1 for D (5 bases). Trimming removed 7 bases at V and 8 bases at J, with 17 bases between. The CDR3 sequence is 13 residues long. Germline V CDR1 and CDR2: MNHEY, SMNVEV (reference sequence). For the CDR3, the DNA is TGTGCCAGCACCTCGGGACTGCGGAGCGGCTACACCTTC. It codes for CASTSGLRSGYTF.

V gene TRBV7-9 combines with J gene TRBJ2-5; a possible D gene is TRBD2 (7 bases). The CDR3 runs to 14 residues. The ends were cut back, 7 bases at V and 10 bases at J, with 22 bases in the middle. Germline V gene sequence: CDR1 SEHNR, CDR2 FQNEAQ (reference sequence). CDR3 protein: CASIYLTGRGDQYF. In DNA form, the CDR3 reads TGTGCCAGCATCTACCTAACAGGGAGGGGAGACCAGTACTTC.

This chain connects TRBV7-9 to TRBJ1-5; D call uncertain. The V end lost 6 bases, the J end lost 4 bases, and 7 bases lay between the germline ends. The germline V gene encodes CDR1 SEHNR and CDR2 FQNEAQ (reference sequence). CDR3 length: 12 residues. CDR3 nucleotides: TGTGCCAGCAGGAGAGAGAATCAGCCCCAGCATTTT. Protein: CASRRENQPQHF. Based on the CDR3 plus reference TRBV7-9 and TRBJ1-5, the full variable domain is DTGVSQNPRHKITKRGQNVTFRCDPISEHNRLYWYRQTLGQGPEFLTYFQNEAQLEKSRLLSDRFSAERPKGSFSTLEIQRTEQGDSAMYLCASRRENQPQHFGDGTRLSIL.

The rearrangement uses TRBV6-5 and TRBJ2-2; D unclear. CDR1 and CDR2 (germline): MNHEY, SVGAGI. The CDR3 is made up of 14 amino acids. The ends were cut back, 6 bases at V and 5 bases at J, with 13 bases in the middle. CDR3 nucleotide sequence: TGTGCCAGCAGCCAGGCCTGGGCGACCGGGGAGCTGTTTTTT. Its translation: CASSQAWATGELFF.

This clone has at least ten counts. V usage is TRBV29-1 and J usage is TRBJ2-7; 7 nucleotides match TRBD2. The length of the CDR3 is 14 residues. V shed 6 bases and J 6 bases; nucleotides not matched to a gene: 14. Per the germline V gene, CDR1 is SQVTM and CDR2 is ANQGSEA. CDR3 amino acids: CSVLGSGESPEQYF. In DNA form, the CDR3 reads TGCAGCGTCCTTGGGAGCGGGGAGAGCCCCGAGCAGTACTTC.

The table lists this clone with a count of one. The gene calls are TRBV4-1 and TRBJ2-4; possible D gene TRBD1, 5 bases. The ends were cut back, 0 bases at V and 0 bases at J, with 12 bases in the middle. Looked up from germline, CDR1 is MGHRA and CDR2 is YSYEKL. There are 17 residues in the CDR3. The CDR3: CASSQDGALLAKNIQYF. Here the CDR3 DNA reads TGCGCCAGCAGCCAAGATGGGGCCCTACTAGCCAAAAACATTCAGTACTTC.

This clone was detected once. The chain employs TRBV2 and TRBJ1-3; weak D call: TRBD1 (6 bases). Trimming shortened V by 7 bases and J by 4 bases, and 17 bases separated the two germline ends. The CDR3 has 15 amino acids. The germline V gene has CDR1 SNHLY and CDR2 FYNNEI. The CDR3 sequence is CASIPGQGAGNTIYF. The CDR3 DNA follows: TGTGCCAGCATTCCGGGACAAGGGGCCGGAAACACCATATATTTT.

This clone was counted a few times. The J gene is TRBJ2-3, the V gene TRBV9; 7 bases fit TRBD2. The CDR3 has 15 amino acids. Per the germline V gene, CDR1 is SGDLS and CDR2 is YYNGEE. With 6 bases clipped from V and 3 bases from J, the junction kept 10 bases outside the gene matches. The CDR3 protein is CASTGSGAGTDTQYF. In nucleotides, the CDR3 is TGTGCCAGCACCGGAAGCGGGGCGGGGACAGATACGCAGTATTTT.

The rearrangement uses TRBV5-1 and TRBJ1-6, with D possibly being TRBD1 (6 bases). Between the trimmed V and J ends, which lost 0 bases and 6 bases, there was a span of 13 bases. Germline loops: CDR1 SGHRS, CDR2 YFSETQ. This CDR3 contains 16 residues. CDR3 sequence: CASSLVGGHSNSPLHF. CDR3 DNA sequence: TGCGCCAGCAGCTTGGTAGGGGGACACTCTAATTCACCCCTCCACTTT.